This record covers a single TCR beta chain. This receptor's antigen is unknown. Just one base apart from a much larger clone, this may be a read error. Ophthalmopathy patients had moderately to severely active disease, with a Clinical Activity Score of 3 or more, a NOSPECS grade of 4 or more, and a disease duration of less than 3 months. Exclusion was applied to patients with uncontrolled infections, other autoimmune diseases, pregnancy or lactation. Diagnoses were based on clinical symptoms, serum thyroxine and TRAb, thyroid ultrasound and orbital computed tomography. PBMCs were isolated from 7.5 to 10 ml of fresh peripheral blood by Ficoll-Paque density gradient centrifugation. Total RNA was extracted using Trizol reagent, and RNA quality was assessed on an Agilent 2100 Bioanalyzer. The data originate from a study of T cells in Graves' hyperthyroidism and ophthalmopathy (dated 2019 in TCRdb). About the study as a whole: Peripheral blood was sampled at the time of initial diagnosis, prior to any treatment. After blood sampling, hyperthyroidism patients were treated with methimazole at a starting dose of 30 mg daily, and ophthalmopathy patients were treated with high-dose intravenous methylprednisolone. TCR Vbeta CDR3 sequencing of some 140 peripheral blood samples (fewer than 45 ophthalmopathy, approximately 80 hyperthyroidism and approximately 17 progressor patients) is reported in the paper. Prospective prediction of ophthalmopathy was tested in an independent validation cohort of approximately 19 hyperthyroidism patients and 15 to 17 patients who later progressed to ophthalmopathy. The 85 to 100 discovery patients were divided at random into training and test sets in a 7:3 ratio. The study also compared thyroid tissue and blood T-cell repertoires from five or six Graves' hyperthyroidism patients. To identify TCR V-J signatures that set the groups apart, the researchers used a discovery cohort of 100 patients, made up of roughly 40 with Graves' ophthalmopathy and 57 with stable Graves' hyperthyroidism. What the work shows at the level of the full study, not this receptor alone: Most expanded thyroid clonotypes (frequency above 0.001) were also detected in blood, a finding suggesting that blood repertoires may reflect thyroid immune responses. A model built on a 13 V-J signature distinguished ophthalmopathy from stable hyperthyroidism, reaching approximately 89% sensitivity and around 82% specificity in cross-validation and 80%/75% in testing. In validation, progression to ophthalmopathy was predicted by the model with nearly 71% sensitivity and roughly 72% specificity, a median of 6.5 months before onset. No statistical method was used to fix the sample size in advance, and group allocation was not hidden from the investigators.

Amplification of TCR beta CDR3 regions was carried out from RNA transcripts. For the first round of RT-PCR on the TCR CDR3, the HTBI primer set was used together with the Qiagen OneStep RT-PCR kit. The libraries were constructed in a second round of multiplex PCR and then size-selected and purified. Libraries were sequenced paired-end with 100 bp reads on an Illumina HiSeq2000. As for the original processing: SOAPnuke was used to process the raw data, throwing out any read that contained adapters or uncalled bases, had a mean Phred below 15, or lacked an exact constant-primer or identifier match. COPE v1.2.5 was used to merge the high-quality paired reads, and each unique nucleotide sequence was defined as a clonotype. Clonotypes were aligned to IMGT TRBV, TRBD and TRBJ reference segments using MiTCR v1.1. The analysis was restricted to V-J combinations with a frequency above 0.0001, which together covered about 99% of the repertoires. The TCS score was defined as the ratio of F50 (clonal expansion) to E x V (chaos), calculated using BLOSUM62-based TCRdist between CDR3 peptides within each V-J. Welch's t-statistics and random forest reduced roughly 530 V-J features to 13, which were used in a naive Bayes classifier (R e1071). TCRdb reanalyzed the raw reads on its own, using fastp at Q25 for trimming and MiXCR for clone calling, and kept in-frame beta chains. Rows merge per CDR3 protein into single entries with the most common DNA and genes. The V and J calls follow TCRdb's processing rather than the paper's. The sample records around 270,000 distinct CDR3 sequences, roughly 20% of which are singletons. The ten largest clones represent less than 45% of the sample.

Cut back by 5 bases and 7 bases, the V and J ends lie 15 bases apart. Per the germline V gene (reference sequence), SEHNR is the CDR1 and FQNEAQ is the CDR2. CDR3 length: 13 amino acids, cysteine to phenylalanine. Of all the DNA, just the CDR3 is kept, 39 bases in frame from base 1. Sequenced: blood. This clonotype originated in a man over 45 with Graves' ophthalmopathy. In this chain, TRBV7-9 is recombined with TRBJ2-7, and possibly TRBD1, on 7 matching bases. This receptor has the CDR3 CASSPDRRGEQYF. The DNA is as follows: TGTGCCAGCAGCCCGGACAGGAGGGGGGAGCAGTACTTC.